The clone carrying this T cell receptor beta chain was seen many times. No antigen is known for it. Alpha and beta constant-region primers primed reverse transcription of around 550 ng RNA. Using multiplexing indices, alpha and beta chain libraries were generated apart by chain-specific third strand synthesis. A single primer pair per chain amplified all rearrangements, with per-molecule barcodes. One entry per CDR3 protein, called by TCRdb with MiXCR from the 5' RACE reads. The sample shows approximately 15,000 distinct CDR3 sequences, approximately 5.8% of them seen only once. These data are taken from a study of HIV-infected patients and healthy controls. Broader study findings: Study cohorts differed slightly in age and sex, but this did not explain diversity differences.

All unsorted peripheral T cells were captured because whole blood was used without fractionation. Peripheral blood, around 2.5 ml, was drawn for RNA extraction. V lost 5 bases and J 6 bases, leaving 16 bases between the germline ends. The V gene's germline CDR1 is MNHEY and CDR2 SMNVEV (reference sequence). The CDR3 contains 15 residues. This sequence joins TRBV27 and TRBJ1-4; D unclear. Sequences were obtained from blood. The sequence came from an adult in good health. The CDR3 is CASSLKREYDEKLFF. CDR3 sequence (DNA): TGTGCCAGCAGTCTCAAAAGGGAGTATGATGAAAAACTGTTTTTT.